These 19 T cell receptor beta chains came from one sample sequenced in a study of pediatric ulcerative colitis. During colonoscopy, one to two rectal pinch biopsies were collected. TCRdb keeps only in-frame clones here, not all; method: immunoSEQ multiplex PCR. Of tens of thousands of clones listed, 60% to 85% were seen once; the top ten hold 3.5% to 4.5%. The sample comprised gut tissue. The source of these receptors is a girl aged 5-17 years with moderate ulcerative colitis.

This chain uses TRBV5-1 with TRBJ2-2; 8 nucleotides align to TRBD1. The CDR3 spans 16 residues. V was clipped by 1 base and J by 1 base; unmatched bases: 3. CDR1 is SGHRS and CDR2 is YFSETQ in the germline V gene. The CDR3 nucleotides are TGCGCCAGCAGCTTGAGACAGGGGCGGAACACCGGGGAGCTGTTTTTT. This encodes CASSLRQGRNTGELFF.

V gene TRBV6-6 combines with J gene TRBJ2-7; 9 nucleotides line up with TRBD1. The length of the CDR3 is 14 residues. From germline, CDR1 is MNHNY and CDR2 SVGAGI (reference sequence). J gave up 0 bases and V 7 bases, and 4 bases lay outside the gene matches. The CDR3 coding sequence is TGTGCCAGCATTATGGACAGGGGCTCCTACGAGCAGTACTTC. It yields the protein CASIMDRGSYEQYF.

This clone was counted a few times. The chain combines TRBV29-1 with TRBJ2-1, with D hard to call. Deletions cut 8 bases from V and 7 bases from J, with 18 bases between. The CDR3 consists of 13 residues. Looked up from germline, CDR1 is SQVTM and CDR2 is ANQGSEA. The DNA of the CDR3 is TGCAGCCTGCATGCCCCAACAACAAATGAGCAGTTCTTC. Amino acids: CSLHAPTTNEQFF.

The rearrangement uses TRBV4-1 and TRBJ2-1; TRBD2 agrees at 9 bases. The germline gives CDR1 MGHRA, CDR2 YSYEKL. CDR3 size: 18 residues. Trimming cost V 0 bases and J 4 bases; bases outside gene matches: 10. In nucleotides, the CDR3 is TGCGCCAGCAGCCAAGAAGGTGTCGGACTAGCGATGTACAATGAGCAGTTCTTC. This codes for CASSQEGVGLAMYNEQFF.

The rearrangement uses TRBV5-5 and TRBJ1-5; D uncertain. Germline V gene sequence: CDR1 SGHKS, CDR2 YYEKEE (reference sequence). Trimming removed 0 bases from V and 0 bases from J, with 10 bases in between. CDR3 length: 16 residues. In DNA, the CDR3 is TGTGCCAGCAGCTTGGAGGCAGACCTTAGCAATCAGCCCCAGCATTTT. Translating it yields CASSLEADLSNQPQHF.

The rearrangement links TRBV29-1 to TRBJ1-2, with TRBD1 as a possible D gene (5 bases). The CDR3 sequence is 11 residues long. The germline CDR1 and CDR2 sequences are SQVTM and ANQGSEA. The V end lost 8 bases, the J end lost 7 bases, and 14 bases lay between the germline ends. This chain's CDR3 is CSSLGGSGYTF. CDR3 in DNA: TGCAGCTCTCTGGGGGGGTCTGGCTACACCTTC.

CDR3 nucleotides: TGTGCCAGCAGTGCGGTTCCGGGCACCTACAATGAGCAGTTCTTC. Translation gives CASSAVPGTYNEQFF. This rearrangement joins TRBV2 to TRBJ2-1; D remains ambiguous. Deletions cut 4 bases from V and 2 bases from J, with 12 bases between. The length of the CDR3 is 15 residues. The germline CDR1 and CDR2 sequences are SNHLY and FYNNEI. Together with reference TRBV2 and TRBJ2-1, the CDR3 gives the full variable domain: EPEVTQTPSHQVTQMGQEVILRCVPISNHLYFYWYRQILGQKVEFLVSFYNNEISEKSEIFDDQFSVERPDGSNFTLKIRSTKLEDSAMYFCASSAVPGTYNEQFFGPGTRLTVL.

The CDR3 region is CASSPATGAYEQYF. CDR3 DNA sequence: TGTGCCAGCAGCCCAGCGACAGGAGCCTACGAGCAGTACTTC. This sequence joins TRBV7-8 and TRBJ2-7, with D tentatively TRBD1 (6 bases). V lost 5 bases, J lost 2 bases, and 13 bases lay in between. This CDR3 has 14 amino acids. The germline V gene has CDR1 SGHVS and CDR2 FQNEAQ. Looking up the rest from reference TRBV7-8 and TRBJ2-7 gives the full variable domain: GAGVSQSPRYKVAKRGQDVALRCDPISGHVSLFWYQQALGQGPEFLTYFQNEAQLDKSGLPSDRFFAERPEGSVSTLKIQRTQQEDSAVYLCASSPATGAYEQYFGPGTRLTVT.

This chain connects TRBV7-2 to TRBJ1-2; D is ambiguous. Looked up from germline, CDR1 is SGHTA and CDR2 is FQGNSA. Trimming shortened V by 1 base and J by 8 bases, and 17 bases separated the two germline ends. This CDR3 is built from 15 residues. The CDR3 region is CASSLESLVGVGYTF. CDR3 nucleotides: TGTGCCAGCAGCTTAGAATCTCTGGTTGGGGTGGGCTACACCTTC.

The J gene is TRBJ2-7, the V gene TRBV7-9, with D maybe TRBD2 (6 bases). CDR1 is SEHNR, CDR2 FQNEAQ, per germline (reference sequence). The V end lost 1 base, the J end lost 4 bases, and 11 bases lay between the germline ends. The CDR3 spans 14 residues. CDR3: CASSLGLEGYEQYF. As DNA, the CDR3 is TGTGCCAGCAGCTTAGGACTGGAGGGATACGAGCAGTACTTC.

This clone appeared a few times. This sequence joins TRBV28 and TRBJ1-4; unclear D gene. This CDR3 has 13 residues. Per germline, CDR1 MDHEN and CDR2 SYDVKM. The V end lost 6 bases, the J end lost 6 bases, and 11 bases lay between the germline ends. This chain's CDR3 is CASRLLGYEKLFF. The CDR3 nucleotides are TGTGCCAGCAGGCTCCTAGGCTATGAAAAACTGTTTTTT.

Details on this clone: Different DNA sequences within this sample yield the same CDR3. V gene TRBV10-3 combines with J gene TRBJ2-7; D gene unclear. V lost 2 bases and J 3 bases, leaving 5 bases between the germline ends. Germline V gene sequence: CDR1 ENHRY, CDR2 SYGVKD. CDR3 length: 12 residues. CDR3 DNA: TGTGCCATCAGTGAGGGCAGCTACGAGCAGTACTTC. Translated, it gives CAISEGSYEQYF.

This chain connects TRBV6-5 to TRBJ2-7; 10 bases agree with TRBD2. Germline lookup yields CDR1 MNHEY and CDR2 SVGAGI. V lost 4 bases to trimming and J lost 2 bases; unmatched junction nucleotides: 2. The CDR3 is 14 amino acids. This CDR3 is CASSSSGGTYEQYF. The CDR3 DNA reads TGTGCCAGCAGTTCTAGCGGGGGAACCTACGAGCAGTACTTC.

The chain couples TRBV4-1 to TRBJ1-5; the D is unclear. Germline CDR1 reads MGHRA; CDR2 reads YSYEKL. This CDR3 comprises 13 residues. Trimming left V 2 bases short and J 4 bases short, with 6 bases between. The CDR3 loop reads CASSQQENQPQHF. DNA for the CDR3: TGCGCCAGCAGCCAACAGGAAAATCAGCCCCAGCATTTT.

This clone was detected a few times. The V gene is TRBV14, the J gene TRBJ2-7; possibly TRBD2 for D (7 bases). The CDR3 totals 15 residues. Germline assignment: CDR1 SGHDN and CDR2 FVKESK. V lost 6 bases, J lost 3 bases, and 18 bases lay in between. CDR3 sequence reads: CASSPTGRGNYEQYF. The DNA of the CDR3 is TGTGCCAGCAGTCCTACAGGGAGGGGAAACTACGAGCAGTACTTC.

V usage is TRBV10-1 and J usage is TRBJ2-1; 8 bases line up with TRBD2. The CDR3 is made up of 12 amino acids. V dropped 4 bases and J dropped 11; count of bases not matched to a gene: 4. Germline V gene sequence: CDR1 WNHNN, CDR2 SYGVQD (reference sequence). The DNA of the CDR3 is TGCGCCAGCAGTGGGGCGGGAGGCCAGCAGTTCTTC. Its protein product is CASSGAGGQQFF.

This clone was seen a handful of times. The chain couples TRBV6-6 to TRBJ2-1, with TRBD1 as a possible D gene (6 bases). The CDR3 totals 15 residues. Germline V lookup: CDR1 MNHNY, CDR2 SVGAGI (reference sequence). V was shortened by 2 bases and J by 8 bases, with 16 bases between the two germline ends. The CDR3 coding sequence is TGTGCCAGCAGTTACGGGCAGGGGTGGTTAGATGAGCAGTTCTTC. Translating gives CASSYGQGWLDEQFF.

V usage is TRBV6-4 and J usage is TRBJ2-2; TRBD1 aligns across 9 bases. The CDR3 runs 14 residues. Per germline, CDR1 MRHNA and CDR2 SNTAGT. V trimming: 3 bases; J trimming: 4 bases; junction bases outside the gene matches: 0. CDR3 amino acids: CASSETGGTGELFF. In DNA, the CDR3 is TGTGCCAGCAGTGAGACAGGGGGCACCGGGGAGCTGTTTTTT.

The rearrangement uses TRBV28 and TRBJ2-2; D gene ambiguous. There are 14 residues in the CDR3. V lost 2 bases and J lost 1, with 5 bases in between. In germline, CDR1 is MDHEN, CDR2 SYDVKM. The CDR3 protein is CASSLVQNTGELFF. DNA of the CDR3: TGTGCCAGCAGTTTAGTTCAGAACACCGGGGAGCTGTTTTTT.